A selection of T cell receptor beta chains follows, all from one sample in a study of response to subunit inactivated influenza vaccine. TCRdb recomputed calls from the RT-PCR reads with MiXCR, one row per CDR3 protein. Of about 780,000 distinct CDR3 sequences listed, around a sixth were seen once; the top ten hold 9.5% to 13%. The sample was PBMCs from blood, taken 4 to 6 days after vaccination. The receptors were sampled from a man aged 50 to 59 who received an inactivated influenza vaccine. Both conserved end residues are part of each CDR3. The D gene is left open where the match is weak. Size is omitted from some rows. Given values are once, few, many or a class for expanded clones.

.	TRBV6-1	.	TRBJ2-2	TGTGCCAGCTATCGGGAAGCCGGGGAGCTGTTTTTT	CASYREAGELFF
few	TRBV11-3	.	TRBJ2-2	TGTGCCAGCAGCTTAGAGAGAGACATGAACACCGGGGAGCTGTTTTTT	CASSLERDMNTGELFF
.	TRBV4-3	TRBD1	TRBJ2-1	TGCGCCAGCAGCCAGACGGGGACAGGGGGTGATGAGCAGTTCTTC	CASSQTGTGGDEQFF
.	TRBV10-3	TRBD2	TRBJ2-3	TGTGCCATCCGAAGGACTAGCGGGAGCTCAGATACGCAGTATTTT	CAIRRTSGSSDTQYF
.	TRBV28	TRBD2	TRBJ2-5	TGTGCCAGCCGAATCCGGACTAGCGGGAGTCGGGAAGAGACCCAGTACTTC	CASRIRTSGSREETQYF
.	TRBV28	.	TRBJ2-7	TGTGCCAGCAGTCCCGACATTGCCTACGAGCAGTACTTC	CASSPDIAYEQYF
few	TRBV7-2	TRBD1	TRBJ1-6	TGTGCCAGCAGCTTAGCGGACAGGGGGCTTAATTCACCCCTCCACTTT	CASSLADRGLNSPLHF
few	TRBV9	TRBD2	TRBJ2-5	TGTGCCAGCAGCCCTTTGGTTAGCGGGGGGGCTGAGACCCAGTACTTC	CASSPLVSGGAETQYF
.	TRBV7-9	.	TRBJ1-1	TGTGCCAGCAGCTTAGAGGGGACCGGGACTGAAGCTTTCTTT	CASSLEGTGTEAFF
few	TRBV7-2	.	TRBJ2-7	TGTGCCAGCACCCTAAGGGGCGGGAACTCCTACGAGCAGTACTTC	CASTLRGGNSYEQYF
.	TRBV18	TRBD1	TRBJ2-5	TGTGCCAGCTCACCGTCCCGGGACAGGGGCGGTGAGACCCAGTACTTC	CASSPSRDRGGETQYF
few	TRBV5-1	TRBD1	TRBJ2-3	TGCGCCAGCAGCTTGGGTCCAGGGGGCTGGACAGATACGCAGTATTTT	CASSLGPGGWTDTQYF
.	TRBV10-3	TRBD2	TRBJ2-3	TGTGCCATCAGTGAAGAACTAGCGGGGCCTGGTGATACGCAGTATTTT	CAISEELAGPGDTQYF
many	TRBV20-1	.	TRBJ2-2	TGCAGTGCTAGACCGGGAGCCACCGGGGAGCTGTTTTTT	CSARPGATGELFF
few	TRBV20-1	.	TRBJ2-5	TGCAGTGCTAGGAGGGGGAGCGGCGGAGAGACCCAGTACTTC	CSARRGSGGETQYF
.	TRBV20-1	TRBD2	TRBJ2-5	TGCAGTGCGTTGGCGGGAGTGCGCCAAGAGACCCAGTACTTC	CSALAGVRQETQYF
.	TRBV28	.	TRBJ1-3	TGTGCCAGCAGTGATCCGGGGCTCTCTGGAAACACCATATATTTT	CASSDPGLSGNTIYF
.	TRBV7-9	TRBD2	TRBJ2-5	TGTGCCAGCAGCTCCCCATTGGGGGGGGAGGAGACCCAGTACTTC	CASSSPLGGEETQYF
few	TRBV4-3	.	TRBJ2-1	TGCGCCAGCAGCCAAGATAGTGCAGGCAATGAGCAGTTCTTC	CASSQDSAGNEQFF
few	TRBV20-1	.	TRBJ2-1	TGCAGTGCTAGAGGTTTCGCACAGGGCAATGAGCAGTTCTTC	CSARGFAQGNEQFF
.	TRBV5-6	.	TRBJ2-2	TGTGCCAGCAGCTTGTTCCGGGGAAACACCGGGGAGCTGTTTTTT	CASSLFRGNTGELFF
.	TRBV29-1	.	TRBJ2-1	TGCAGCGTTGAAGATCGCCGGACTCCGTGGAATGAGCAGTTCTTC	CSVEDRRTPWNEQFF
.	TRBV7-9	.	TRBJ2-2	TGTGCCAGCAGCTGGCGAGGGAGTGGAGTCACCGGGGAGCTGTTTTTT	CASSWRGSGVTGELFF
.	TRBV7-2	.	TRBJ2-1	TGTGCCAGCACCTCCTTTGTCCCGGGAGTCGGCAATGAGCAGTTCTTC	CASTSFVPGVGNEQFF
many	TRBV20-1	TRBD1	TRBJ1-5	TGCAGTGCTAGCGATAGGGACAGGGGGCGCCAGCCCCAGCATTTT	CSASDRDRGRQPQHF
.	TRBV12-3/TRBV12-4	.	TRBJ1-1	TGTGCCAGCAGTTTAGTCTTGGGATCTGAAGCTTTCTTT	CASSLVLGSEAFF
few	TRBV6-5	.	TRBJ1-4	TGTGCCAGCAGGGACTTCCAGAGGAAACTGTTTTTT	CASRDFQRKLFF
many	TRBV15	TRBD2	TRBJ2-3	TGTGCCACCAGCAGAGATAAAAATAGGCTAGCGGGACCCACAGATACGCAGTATTTT	CATSRDKNRLAGPTDTQYF
few	TRBV29-1	TRBD2	TRBJ2-3	TGCAGCGTTAACGGGGGTAGCGGGGCAACAGATACGCAGTATTTT	CSVNGGSGATDTQYF
.	TRBV9	TRBD1	TRBJ2-1	TGTGCCAGCGGGACAGAAGTCAATGAGCAGTTCTTC	CASGTEVNEQFF
few	TRBV20-1	.	TRBJ2-5	TGCAGTGCGAGTAGGACGGAGAAAGAGACCCAGTACTTC	CSASRTEKETQYF